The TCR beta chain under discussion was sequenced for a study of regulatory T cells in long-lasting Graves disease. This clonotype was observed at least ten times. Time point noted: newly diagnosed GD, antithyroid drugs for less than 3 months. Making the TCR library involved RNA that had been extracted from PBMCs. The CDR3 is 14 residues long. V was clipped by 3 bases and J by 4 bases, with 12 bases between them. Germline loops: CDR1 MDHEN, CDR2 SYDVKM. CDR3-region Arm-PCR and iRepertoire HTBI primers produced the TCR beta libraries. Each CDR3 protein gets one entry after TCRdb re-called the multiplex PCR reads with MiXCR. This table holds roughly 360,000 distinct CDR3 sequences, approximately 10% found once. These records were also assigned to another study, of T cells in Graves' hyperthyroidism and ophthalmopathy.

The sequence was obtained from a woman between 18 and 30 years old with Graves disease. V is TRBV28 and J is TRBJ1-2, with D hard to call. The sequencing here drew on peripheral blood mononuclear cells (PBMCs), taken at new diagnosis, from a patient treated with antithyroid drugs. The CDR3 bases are TGTGCCAGCAGTTTTTGGAGGATCGGCTATGGCTACACCTTC. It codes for CASSFWRIGYGYTF.